These 25 T cell receptor beta chains came from one sample sequenced in a study of TIL therapy for anti-PD-1-resistant metastatic lung cancer listed by TCRdb under 2021. The immunoSEQ v3 hsTCRB kit was used to amplify TCR beta CDR3 regions from genomic DNA through bias-controlled multiplex PCR. This is the immuneACCESS table as TCRdb keeps it, with only in-frame sequences that have V and J called. A part of the clones is gone; compared with another copy, unresolved V genes explain less than half, and the rest is unexplained. For this sample there are 45,000 to 60,000 clones; 79% appear just once. Of the sample, about 4.8% falls within the top ten clones. The sample's time point label, decoded: pre-treatment sample, taken before nivolumab and TIL therapy. Sequences were derived from blood, sampled at baseline. These receptor sequences come from a woman between 30 and 80 years old with non-small cell lung cancer.

This chain joins TRBV5-1 and TRBJ2-7; the match to TRBD2 covers 8 bases. CDR3 length equals 14 residues. V lost 3 bases to trimming and J lost 1 base; unmatched junction nucleotides: 3. Germline V gene sequence: CDR1 SGHRS, CDR2 YFSETQ. CDR3 sequence: CASSSVAGSYEQYF. The CDR3 DNA follows: TGCGCCAGCAGCTCGGTAGCGGGATCCTACGAGCAGTACTTC.

The chain has TRBV5-1 and TRBJ2-2, with a weak D call TRBD2 (5 bases). Germline CDR1 SGHRS, CDR2 YFSETQ. Trimming pared 0 bases from V and 6 bases from J, leaving 9 bases between. This CDR3 is built from 14 residues. CDR3 DNA: TGCGCCAGCAGCTTGGTTGAGGGTTCCGGGGAGCTGTTTTTT. Amino acid sequence: CASSLVEGSGELFF.

V and J are TRBV2 and TRBJ1-1; unclear D gene. The V gene's germline CDR1 is SNHLY and CDR2 FYNNEI. Trimming removed 1 base from V and 6 bases from J, with 9 bases in between. The CDR3 runs 13 residues. CDR3 DNA sequence: TGTGCCAGCAGTGAAGGTAACAAGGCTGAAGCTTTCTTT. Encoded protein: CASSEGNKAEAFF. Complete variable domain (other parts from reference TRBV2 and TRBJ1-1): EPEVTQTPSHQVTQMGQEVILRCVPISNHLYFYWYRQILGQKVEFLVSFYNNEISEKSEIFDDQFSVERPDGSNFTLKIRSTKLEDSAMYFCASSEGNKAEAFFGQGTRLTVV.

This clone was counted a few times. The CDR3 sequence is CASQGTGRGTGELFF. The DNA for the CDR3 is TGTGCCAGCCAGGGGACAGGGCGGGGCACCGGGGAGCTGTTTTTT. V gene TRBV6-6 combines with J gene TRBJ2-2; 9 bases align to TRBD1. V lost 8 bases to trimming and J lost 4 bases; unmatched junction nucleotides: 8. This CDR3 region has 15 residues. Germline lookup yields CDR1 MNHNY and CDR2 SVGAGI (reference sequence).

The J gene is TRBJ1-1, the V gene TRBV13; D possibly corresponds to TRBD1 (5 bases). The ends were cut back, 2 bases at V and 4 bases at J, with 11 bases in the middle. The CDR3 runs to 14 residues. The germline CDR1 and CDR2 sequences are PRHDT and FYEKMQ (reference sequence). The chain's CDR3 is CASSLRWGSTEAFF. CDR3 DNA: TGTGCCAGCAGCTTAAGATGGGGGAGCACTGAAGCTTTCTTT.

V usage is TRBV5-1 and J usage is TRBJ2-1; D may be TRBD1 (5 bases). The V and J ends lost 0 bases and 4 bases respectively, with 11 bases between them. The CDR3 has 15 residues. CDR1 is SGHRS and CDR2 is YFSETQ in the germline V gene. CDR3: CASSLDGAPYNEQFF. In DNA form, the CDR3 reads TGCGCCAGCAGCTTGGATGGGGCCCCTTACAATGAGCAGTTCTTC.

This chain connects TRBV18 to TRBJ2-7, with 11 bases matching TRBD2. CDR3 size: 15 residues. Germline V gene sequence: CDR1 KGHSH, CDR2 LQKENI. V gave up 2 bases and J gave up 4 bases; unmatched junction bases: 4. The CDR3 loop is CASSPVAGGQYEQYF. DNA for the CDR3: TGTGCCAGCTCACCAGTAGCGGGAGGGCAGTACGAGCAGTACTTC.

The chain joins TRBV21-1 to TRBJ2-3; TRBD1 was called by the table and not checked on the DNA. TRBV21-1 is tagged as a pseudogene. This CDR3 spans 17 amino acids. The CDR3 DNA is TGTGCCAGCAGCAAAGAACCGACAGGCAATAGCACAGATACGCAGTATTTT. Encoded protein: CASSKEPTGNSTDTQYF.

The count of this clone is one. This chain links TRBV29-1 with TRBJ2-2, with 8 positions matching TRBD1. The trim removed 7 bases at V and 5 bases at J, leaving 6 bases unmatched. The CDR3 totals 13 residues. Germline CDR1 SQVTM, CDR2 ANQGSEA. The CDR3 sequence is CSGSRGLTGELFF. The CDR3 DNA reads TGCAGCGGATCCAGGGGGCTTACCGGGGAGCTGTTTTTT.

The chain links TRBV5-1 to TRBJ2-3, with TRBD1 matching 8 bases. Germline trimming cut 3 bases from V and 2 bases from J; bases unmatched to any gene: 5. Germline V gene lookup returns CDR1 SGHRS and CDR2 YFSETQ. This CDR3 contains 15 residues. CDR3 coding DNA: TGCGCCAGCAGCTACGGGACAGGTCCCACAGATACGCAGTATTTT. Protein: CASSYGTGPTDTQYF.

The gene calls are TRBV7-8 and TRBJ1-2; D possibly corresponds to TRBD1 (5 bases). V lost 1 base and J 4 bases, leaving 10 bases between the germline ends. Looked up from germline, CDR1 is SGHVS and CDR2 is FQNEAQ. The CDR3 runs 14 residues. CDR3 bases: TGTGCCAGCAGCTTAGGGGGGGAGGTCTATGGCTACACCTTC. Translated: CASSLGGEVYGYTF.

CDR3 sequence reads: CASSLGGSGVDTQYF. In DNA form, the CDR3 reads TGTGCCAGCAGCTTAGGTGGTAGCGGGGTTGATACGCAGTATTTT. This chain uses TRBV7-6 with TRBJ2-3, with 8 bases aligning to TRBD2. This CDR3 contains 15 residues. The V segment lost 1 base and the J segment 6 bases; nucleotides outside the gene matches: 6. Germline V CDR1 and CDR2: SGHVS, FNYEAQ. Variable domain in full (rest from reference TRBV7-6 and TRBJ2-3): GAGVSQSPRYKVTKRGQDVALRCDPISGHVSLYWYRQALGQGPEFLTYFNYEAQQDKSGLPNDRFSAERPEGSISTLTIQRTEQRDSAMYRCASSLGGSGVDTQYFGPGTRLTVL.

In nucleotides, the CDR3 is TGTGCCTCCCGGGACAATGGCTACACCTTC. This sequence encodes CASRDNGYTF. This chain joins TRBV30 and TRBJ1-2, with D tentatively TRBD1 (6 bases). Trimming took 7 bases from V and 6 from J, leaving 9 bases between them. Germline V CDR1 and CDR2: GTSNPN, SVGIG (reference sequence). The CDR3 has 10 amino acids.

The chain is built from TRBV28 and TRBJ2-2; D might be TRBD2 (6 bases). Deletions cut 4 bases from V and 0 bases from J, with 9 bases between. The CDR3 has 15 amino acids. Looked up from germline, CDR1 is MDHEN and CDR2 is SYDVKM. The CDR3 region is CASSSIAANTGELFF. The CDR3 coding sequence is TGTGCCAGCAGTTCGATAGCGGCGAACACCGGGGAGCTGTTTTTT. The variable domain in full, with the rest retrieved from reference TRBV28 and TRBJ2-2, is DVKVTQSSRYLVKRTGEKVFLECVQDMDHENMFWYRQDPGLGLRLIYFSYDVKMKEKGDIPEGYSVSREKKERFSLILESASTNQTSMYLCASSSIAANTGELFFGEGSRLTVL.

The chain couples TRBV5-1 to TRBJ2-3; D ambiguous. Trimming took off 1 base at V and 2 bases at J, with 11 bases between the two ends. The germline gives CDR1 SGHRS, CDR2 YFSETQ. The CDR3 runs to 15 residues. The CDR3 DNA is TGCGCCAGCAGCTTGAGGCCAGACCTCACAGATACGCAGTATTTT. As protein: CASSLRPDLTDTQYF.

This chain connects TRBV5-1 to TRBJ2-7; 9 bases align to TRBD2. In germline, CDR1 is SGHRS, CDR2 YFSETQ. V dropped 3 bases and J dropped 6; count of bases not matched to a gene: 19. The CDR3 extends over 18 amino acids. Here the CDR3 reads CASSSALAGGQVGGEQYF. In DNA, the CDR3 is TGCGCCAGCAGCTCAGCGTTGGCGGGAGGGCAGGTTGGAGGCGAGCAGTACTTC.

As to this clone: The germline gene is not matched at one end of the junction; a read error may be the cause. The rearrangement uses TRBV15 and TRBJ1-2; TRBD1 matches 7 bases. CDR1 is LNHNV and CDR2 is YYDKDF in the germline V gene (reference sequence). CDR3 length equals 15 residues. The CDR3 nucleotides are TGTGCCACCAGCGGAGACAGGGCATTTAACTATGGCTACACCTTC. It translates to CATSGDRAFNYGYTF.

The chain links TRBV5-4 to TRBJ2-3; TRBD2 matches at 8 bases. The V gene end was trimmed by 4 bases and the J gene end by 0 bases; junction bases not matched to a gene: 7. The CDR3 runs 16 residues. Germline CDR1 SGHNT, CDR2 YYREEE (reference sequence). The CDR3 sequence is CASSTPSGFSTDTQYF. The CDR3 DNA sequence: TGTGCCAGCAGCACTCCTAGCGGGTTTAGCACAGATACGCAGTATTTT.

The rearrangement uses TRBV5-1 and TRBJ2-7; no reliable D call. This CDR3 comprises 15 residues. The V end was cut by 0 bases, the J end by 0 bases, with 10 bases between. The V gene's germline CDR1 is SGHRS and CDR2 YFSETQ. The CDR3 spells CASSLDSSSSYEQYF. CDR3 nucleotides: TGCGCCAGCAGCTTGGACAGCTCGAGCTCCTACGAGCAGTACTTC.

A single count supports this clone. This chain joins TRBV27 and TRBJ1-3; tentatively, D is TRBD1 (5 bases). CDR1 is MNHEY and CDR2 is SMNVEV in the germline V gene (reference sequence). Trimming removed 2 bases at V and 6 bases at J, with 11 bases between. The CDR3 loop spans 14 amino acids. The CDR3 is CASSLRAGSNTIYF. For the CDR3, the DNA is TGTGCCAGCAGTTTACGGGCAGGGTCAAACACCATATATTTT.

On this clone itself: Germline is not matched at one junction end, which may reflect a read error. In DNA form, the CDR3 reads TGTACCAGCAGATTGGGAATAAACACTGAAGCTTTCTTT. Translating gives CTSRLGINTEAFF. The chain combines TRBV25-1 with TRBJ1-1; D call uncertain. Germline-derived CDR1 and CDR2 are MGHDK and SYGVNS. The CDR3 sequence is 13 residues long.

The gene calls are TRBV2 and TRBJ1-2; TRBD1 is a possible D gene (5 bases). V was clipped by 6 bases and J by 4 bases, with 15 bases between them. CDR3 size: 14 residues. Per germline, CDR1 SNHLY and CDR2 FYNNEI. This CDR3 reads CASRPARAFYGYTF. The DNA for the CDR3 is TGTGCCAGCAGACCTGCCAGGGCGTTCTATGGCTACACCTTC. The full variable domain, with the rest looked up from reference TRBV2 and TRBJ1-2, is EPEVTQTPSHQVTQMGQEVILRCVPISNHLYFYWYRQILGQKVEFLVSFYNNEISEKSEIFDDQFSVERPDGSNFTLKIRSTKLEDSAMYFCASRPARAFYGYTFGSGTRLTVV.

The V and J genes are TRBV4-1 and TRBJ1-2; D ambiguous. From germline, CDR1 is MGHRA and CDR2 YSYEKL. This CDR3 has 14 amino acids. V was trimmed by 0 bases and J by 2 bases, leaving 7 bases between them. The CDR3 sequence: CASSQDTANYGYTF. The CDR3 bases are TGCGCCAGCAGCCAAGATACAGCCAACTATGGCTACACCTTC.

V is TRBV7-6 and J is TRBJ2-7; D remains ambiguous. The CDR3 has 14 residues. With 5 bases removed from V and 2 bases from J, the gap between germline ends came to 13 bases. The V gene's germline CDR1 is SGHVS and CDR2 FNYEAQ. The CDR3 protein is CASSIRADPYEQYF. CDR3 DNA: TGTGCCAGCAGCATCCGGGCCGATCCCTACGAGCAGTACTTC.

The DNA for the CDR3 is TGCGCCAGCAGCTTGGCAGGGGCCGGAACTGAAGCTTTCTTT. This encodes CASSLAGAGTEAFF. The chain links TRBV5-1 to TRBJ1-1; D possibly corresponds to TRBD1 (6 bases). CDR3 length: 14 amino acids. Germline CDR1 is SGHRS and CDR2 is YFSETQ. V was cut by 0 bases and J by 5 bases, with 11 bases left in between.